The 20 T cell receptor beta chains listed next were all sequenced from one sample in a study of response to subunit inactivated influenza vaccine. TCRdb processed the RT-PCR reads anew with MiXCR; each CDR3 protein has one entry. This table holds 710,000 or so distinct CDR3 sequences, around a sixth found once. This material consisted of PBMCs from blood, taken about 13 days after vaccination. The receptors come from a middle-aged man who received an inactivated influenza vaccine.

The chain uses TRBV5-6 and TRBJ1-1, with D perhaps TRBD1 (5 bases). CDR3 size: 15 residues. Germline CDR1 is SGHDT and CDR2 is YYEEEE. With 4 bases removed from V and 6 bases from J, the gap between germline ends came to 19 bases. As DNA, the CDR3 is TGTGCCAGCAGCCCTGGGACGTCTAGTGCCTCTGAAGCTTTCTTT. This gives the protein CASSPGTSSASEAFF.

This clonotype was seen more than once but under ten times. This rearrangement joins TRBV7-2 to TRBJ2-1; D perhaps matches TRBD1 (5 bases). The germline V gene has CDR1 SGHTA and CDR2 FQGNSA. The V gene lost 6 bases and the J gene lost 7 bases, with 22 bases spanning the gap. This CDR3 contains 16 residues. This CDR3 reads CASSRRGRAGRNEQFF. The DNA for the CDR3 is TGTGCCAGCAGTCGTAGGGGCAGGGCAGGGCGAAATGAGCAGTTCTTC.

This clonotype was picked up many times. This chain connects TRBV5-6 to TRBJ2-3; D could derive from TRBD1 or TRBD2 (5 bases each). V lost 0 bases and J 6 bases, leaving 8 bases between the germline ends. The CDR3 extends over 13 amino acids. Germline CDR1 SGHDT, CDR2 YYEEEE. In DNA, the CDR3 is TGTGCCAGCAGCTTGGGTTGGGACGATACGCAGTATTTT. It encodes CASSLGWDDTQYF.

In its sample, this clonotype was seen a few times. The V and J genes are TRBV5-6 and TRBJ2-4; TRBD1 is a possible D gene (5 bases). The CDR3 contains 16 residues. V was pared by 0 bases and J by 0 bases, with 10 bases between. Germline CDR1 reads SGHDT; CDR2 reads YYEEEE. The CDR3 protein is CASSLGDRLAKNIQYF. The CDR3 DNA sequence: TGTGCCAGCAGCTTGGGAGACAGACTAGCCAAAAACATTCAGTACTTC.

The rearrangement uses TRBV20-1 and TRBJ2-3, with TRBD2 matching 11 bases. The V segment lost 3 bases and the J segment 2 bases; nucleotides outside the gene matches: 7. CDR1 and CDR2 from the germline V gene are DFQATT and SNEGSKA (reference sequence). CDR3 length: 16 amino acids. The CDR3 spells CSASQVAGGNTDTQYF. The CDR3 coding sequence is TGCAGTGCTAGTCAAGTAGCGGGGGGGAACACAGATACGCAGTATTTT.

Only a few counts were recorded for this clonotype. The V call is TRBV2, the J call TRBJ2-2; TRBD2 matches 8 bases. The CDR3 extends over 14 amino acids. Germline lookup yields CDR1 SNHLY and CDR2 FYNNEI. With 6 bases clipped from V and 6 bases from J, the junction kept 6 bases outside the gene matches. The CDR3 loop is CASRAGLAPGELFF. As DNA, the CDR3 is TGTGCCAGCAGAGCCGGACTAGCCCCCGGGGAGCTGTTTTTT.

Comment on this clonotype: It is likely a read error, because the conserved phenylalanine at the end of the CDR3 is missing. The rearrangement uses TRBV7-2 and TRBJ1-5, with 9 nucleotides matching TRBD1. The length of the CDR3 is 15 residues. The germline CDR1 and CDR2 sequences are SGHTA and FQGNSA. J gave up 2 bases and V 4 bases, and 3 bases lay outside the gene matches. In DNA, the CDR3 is TGTGCCAGCAGCTACCGGGACAGGGGCAATCAGCCCCAGCATTCT. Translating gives CASSYRDRGNQPQHS.

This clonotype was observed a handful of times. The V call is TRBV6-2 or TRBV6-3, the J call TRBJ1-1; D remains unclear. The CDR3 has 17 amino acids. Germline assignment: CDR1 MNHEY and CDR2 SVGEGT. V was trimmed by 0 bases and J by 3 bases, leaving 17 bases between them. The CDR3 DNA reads TGTGCCAGCAGTTACTCTACCCTAGCTAAGTGGGACACTGAAGCTTTCTTT. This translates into CASSYSTLAKWDTEAFF.

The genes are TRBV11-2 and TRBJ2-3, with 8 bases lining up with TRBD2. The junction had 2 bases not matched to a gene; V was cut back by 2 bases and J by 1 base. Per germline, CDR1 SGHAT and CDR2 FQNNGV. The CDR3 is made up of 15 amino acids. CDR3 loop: CASSLKGLGTDTQYF. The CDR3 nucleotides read TGTGCCAGCAGCTTAAAGGGACTAGGCACAGATACGCAGTATTTT. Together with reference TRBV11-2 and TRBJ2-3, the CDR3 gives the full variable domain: EAGVAQSPRYKIIEKRQSVAFWCNPISGHATLYWYQQILGQGPKLLIQFQNNGVVDDSQLPKDRFSAERLKGVDSTLKIQPAKLEDSAVYLCASSLKGLGTDTQYFGPGTRLTVL.

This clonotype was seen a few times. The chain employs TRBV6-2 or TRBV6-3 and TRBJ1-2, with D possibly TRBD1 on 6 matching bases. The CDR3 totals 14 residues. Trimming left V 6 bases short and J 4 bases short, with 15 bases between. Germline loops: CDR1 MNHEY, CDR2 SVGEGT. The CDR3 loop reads CASRPLDRPYGYTF. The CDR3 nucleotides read TGTGCCAGCAGACCATTAGACAGGCCCTATGGCTACACCTTC.

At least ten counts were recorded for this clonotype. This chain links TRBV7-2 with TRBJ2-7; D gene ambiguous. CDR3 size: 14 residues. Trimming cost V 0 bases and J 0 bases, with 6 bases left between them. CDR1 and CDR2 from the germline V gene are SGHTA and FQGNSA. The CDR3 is CASSLARLSYEQYF. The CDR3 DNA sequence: TGTGCCAGCAGCTTAGCGCGACTCTCCTACGAGCAGTACTTC.

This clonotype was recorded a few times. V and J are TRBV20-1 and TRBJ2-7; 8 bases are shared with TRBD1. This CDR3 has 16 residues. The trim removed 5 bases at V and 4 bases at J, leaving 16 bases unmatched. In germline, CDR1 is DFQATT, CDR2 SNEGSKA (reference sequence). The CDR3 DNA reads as TGCAGTGCTCCGAATTTGGCCCGGACAGGGTCGTACGAGCAGTACTTC. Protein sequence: CSAPNLARTGSYEQYF.

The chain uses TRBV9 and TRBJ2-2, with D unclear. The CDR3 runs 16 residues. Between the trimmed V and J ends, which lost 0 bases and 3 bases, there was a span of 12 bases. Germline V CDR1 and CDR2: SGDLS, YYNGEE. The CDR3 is CASSVAISPDTGELFF. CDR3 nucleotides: TGTGCCAGCAGCGTAGCCATTAGCCCGGACACCGGGGAGCTGTTTTTT.

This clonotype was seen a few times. This chain's CDR3 is CASSPLQGVGDTQYF. The CDR3, as DNA: TGTGCCAGCTCACCGCTACAGGGGGTCGGAGATACGCAGTATTTT. The rearrangement links TRBV18 to TRBJ2-3; 8 positions match TRBD1. Germline V CDR1 and CDR2: KGHSH, LQKENI. V lost 3 bases to trimming and J lost 5 bases; unmatched junction nucleotides: 7. The CDR3 contains 15 residues.

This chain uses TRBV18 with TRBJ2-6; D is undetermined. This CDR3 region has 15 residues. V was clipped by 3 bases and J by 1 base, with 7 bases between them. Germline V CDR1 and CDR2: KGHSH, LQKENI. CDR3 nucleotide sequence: TGTGCCAGCTCACCGGGGATGTCTGGGGCCAACGTCCTGACTTTC. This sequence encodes CASSPGMSGANVLTF.

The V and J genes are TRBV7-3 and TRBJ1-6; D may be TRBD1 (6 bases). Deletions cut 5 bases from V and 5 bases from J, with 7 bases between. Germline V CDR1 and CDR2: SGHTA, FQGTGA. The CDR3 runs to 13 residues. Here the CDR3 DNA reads TGTGCCAGCAGCCGGGACAATAATTCACCCCTCCACTTT. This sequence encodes CASSRDNNSPLHF.

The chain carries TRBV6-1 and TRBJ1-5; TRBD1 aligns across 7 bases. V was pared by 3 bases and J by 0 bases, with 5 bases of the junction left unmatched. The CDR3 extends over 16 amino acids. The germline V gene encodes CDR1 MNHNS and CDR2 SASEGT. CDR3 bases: TGTGCCAGCAGTGACGCCGGGACAGATAGCAATCAGCCCCAGCATTTT. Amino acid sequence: CASSDAGTDSNQPQHF.

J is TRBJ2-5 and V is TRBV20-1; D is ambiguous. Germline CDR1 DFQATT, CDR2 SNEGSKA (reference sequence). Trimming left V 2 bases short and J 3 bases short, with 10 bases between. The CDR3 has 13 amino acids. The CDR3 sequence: CSARRSSKETQYF. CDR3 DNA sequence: TGCAGTGCTAGAAGGTCAAGTAAAGAGACCCAGTACTTC.

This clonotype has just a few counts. CDR3 bases: TGTGCCAGCAAAGGTCAAGGGATAAGGACTGAAGCTTTCTTT. This gives the protein CASKGQGIRTEAFF. The chain employs TRBV7-2 and TRBJ1-1, with D unresolved. CDR1 and CDR2 from the germline V gene are SGHTA and FQGNSA. The V end lost 7 bases, the J end lost 5 bases, and 17 bases lay between the germline ends. CDR3 length equals 14 residues.

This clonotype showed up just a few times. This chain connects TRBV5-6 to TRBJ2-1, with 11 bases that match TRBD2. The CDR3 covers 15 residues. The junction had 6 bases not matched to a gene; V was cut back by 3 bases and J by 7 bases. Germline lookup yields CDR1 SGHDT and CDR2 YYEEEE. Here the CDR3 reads CASSSIAGGLNEQFF. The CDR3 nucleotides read TGTGCCAGCAGCTCAATAGCGGGAGGGCTGAATGAGCAGTTCTTC.